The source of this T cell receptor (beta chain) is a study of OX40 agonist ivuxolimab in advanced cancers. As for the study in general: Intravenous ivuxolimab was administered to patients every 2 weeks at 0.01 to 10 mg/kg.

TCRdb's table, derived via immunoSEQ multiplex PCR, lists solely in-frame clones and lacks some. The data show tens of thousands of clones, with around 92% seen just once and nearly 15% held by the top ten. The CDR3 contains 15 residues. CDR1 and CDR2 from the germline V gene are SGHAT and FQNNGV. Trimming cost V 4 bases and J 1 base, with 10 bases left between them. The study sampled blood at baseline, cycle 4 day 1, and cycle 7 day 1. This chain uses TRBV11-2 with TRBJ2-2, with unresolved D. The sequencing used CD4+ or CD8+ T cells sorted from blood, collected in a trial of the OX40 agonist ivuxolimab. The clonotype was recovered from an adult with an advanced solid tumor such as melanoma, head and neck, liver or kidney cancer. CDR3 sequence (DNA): TGTGCCAGCAGCTCGAGCGTGGGGAACACCGGGGAGCTGTTTTTT. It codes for CASSSSVGNTGELFF.